The 2 T cell receptor beta chains given below trace back to one sample, sequenced in a study of blood T cell repertoires in COVID-19. Sequencing was performed with immunoSEQ multiplex PCR; in TCRdb, only in-frame clones are kept and a portion is missing. The sample records 140,000 to 150,000 clones, roughly 84% being singletons. The sample was peripheral blood. The receptors originated from a man between 25 and 39 years old with COVID-19, enrolled during active disease.

This clone is a singleton in its sample. The chain links TRBV5-6 to TRBJ1-5, with 7 bases fitting TRBD1. Germline CDR1 is SGHDT and CDR2 is YYEEEE. J was trimmed by 7 bases and V by 4 bases; bases with no gene match: 8. The CDR3 is 14 amino acids. The CDR3 region is CASSAPGQNQPQHF. The CDR3, as DNA: TGTGCCAGCAGCGCACCGGGACAGAACCAGCCCCAGCATTTT.

The chain links TRBV2 to TRBJ1-2, with TRBD1 as a possible D gene (6 bases). The germline gives CDR1 SNHLY, CDR2 FYNNEI. The CDR3 spans 13 residues. V shed 9 bases and J shed 3 bases, with 14 bases lying between them. The CDR3 loop reads CARAAGADYGYTF. The CDR3 bases are TGTGCCAGAGCCGCGGGGGCAGACTATGGCTACACCTTC. Looking up the rest from reference TRBV2 and TRBJ1-2 gives the full variable domain: EPEVTQTPSHQVTQMGQEVILRCVPISNHLYFYWYRQILGQKVEFLVSFYNNEISEKSEIFDDQFSVERPDGSNFTLKIRSTKLEDSAMYFCARAAGADYGYTFGSGTRLTVV.